Sequencing of this T cell receptor beta chain was carried out in a study of response to subunit inactivated influenza vaccine. Findings and limits, study-wide: Authors suggested seasonal influenza vaccinations each recruit few new T cells.

TCRdb fed the RT-PCR reads into MiXCR, producing one record per CDR3 protein. The sample shows approximately 250,000 distinct CDR3 sequences, approximately 12% of them seen only once. As regards this clonotype: No antigen is known for it.

V shed 3 bases and J shed 8 bases, with 14 bases lying between them. This CDR3 region has 14 residues. Sequenced material: non-naive T cells sorted from PBMCs, taken 14 days before vaccination. This sequence joins TRBV12-3 or TRBV12-4 and TRBJ1-5; D is perhaps TRBD1 (6 bases). This clonotype was sampled from a man aged 50 to 59 who received an inactivated influenza vaccine. CDR3 coding DNA: TGTGCCAGCAGTTTTCAGGGGCGAGTGGAGCCCCAGCATTTT. Its protein product is CASSFQGRVEPQHF.